This is a list of T cell receptor beta chains from one sample in a study of T-cell reconstitution after alpha-beta-depleted transplantation in children. MiXCR, applied by TCRdb to the PCR reads, yields one record per CDR3 protein. Of 500,000 to 600,000 distinct CDR3 sequences detected, roughly 30% appear once; the ten largest clones hold approximately 33%. The sample in question was PBMCs, obtained before TCRalphabeta/CD19-depleted stem cell transplant. These TCRs come from a boy less than two years old with Wiskott-Aldrich syndrome, due to receive a stem cell transplant. The CDR3 runs from the conserved cysteine through the conserved F or W. A D gene is named only where the DNA matches it firmly. Where a row states a size, it is once, few, many or the class of an expanded clone; other rows omit it.

clone_size j_call d_call v_call cdr3_aa
few TRBJ2-1 TRBD2 TRBV2 CASSQLAGPGNEQFF
NA TRBJ2-7 NA TRBV10-3 CAISESSRRLREQYF
NA TRBJ2-3 TRBD2 TRBV5-1 CASSSGLAGGLSTDTQYF
NA TRBJ1-5 NA TRBV6-1 CASSRVVGDQPQHF
NA TRBJ2-7 TRBD2 TRBV5-1 CASSSDTTSGRLEQYF
NA TRBJ2-7 NA TRBV20-1 CSAPDGTYEQYF
NA TRBJ1-6 NA TRBV5-1 CASSLGSGVNNSPLHF
NA TRBJ2-2 NA TRBV5-1 CASSEGHSNTGELFF
NA TRBJ2-3 TRBD2 TRBV20-1 CSARREASTDTQYF
few TRBJ2-4 NA TRBV19 CASSIGLGVTAKNIQYF
NA TRBJ1-1 NA TRBV18 CASSPSQGGPSEAFF
few TRBJ1-5 NA TRBV12-3/TRBV12-4 CASSLNENQPQHF
NA TRBJ2-1 TRBD2 TRBV7-2 CASSRGLAGVEQFF
NA TRBJ2-6 TRBD1 TRBV5-1 CASSLITGGRGANVLTF
few TRBJ2-7 NA TRBV12-3/TRBV12-4 CASSSDTYEQYF
NA TRBJ2-7 TRBD1 TRBV5-1 CASSFETGFYEQYF
NA TRBJ2-1 TRBD2 TRBV20-1 CSARDPRTSGGYNEQFF
few TRBJ2-7 TRBD1 TRBV5-1 CASSQLGQAAYEQYF
few TRBJ2-2 NA TRBV5-1 CASSRDFPNTGELFF
NA TRBJ2-1 TRBD1 TRBV2 CASRGGQGAYNEQFF
few TRBJ2-7 TRBD1 TRBV12-3/TRBV12-4 CASSFRDRTYEQYF
NA TRBJ1-2 NA TRBV7-9 CASGGDGYTF
NA TRBJ2-3 TRBD2 TRBV27 CASSLIAGGPSDTQYF
few TRBJ2-4 NA TRBV20-1 CSARPSPNIQYF
few TRBJ2-3 NA TRBV20-1 CSAGRSGTTDTQYF
NA TRBJ2-1 TRBD2 TRBV30 CAWSVRWREEGEQFF
once TRBJ2-4 NA TRBV2 CASKSGSVDIQYF
once TRBJ2-7 TRBD2 TRBV3-1 CACCQTIRLSGRAPYEQYF
many TRBJ1-1 NA TRBV3-1 CASSRSGSTEAFF
NA TRBJ2-7 TRBD1 TRBV15 CATSRDRQGANEQYF
NA TRBJ2-4 NA TRBV18 CASSPGDTILNIQYF
few TRBJ2-3 NA TRBV5-1 CASSALNTQYF
NA TRBJ2-2 TRBD2 TRBV7-2 CASSLSTSGRVGELFF
NA TRBJ2-7 TRBD2 TRBV10-3 CAISGREGPYEQYF
NA TRBJ1-2 NA TRBV12-3/TRBV12-4 CASSPGHYGYTF
few TRBJ2-5 NA TRBV5-1 CASSLAGTYQETQYF
NA TRBJ2-1 TRBD2 TRBV29-1 CSMSGRRYNEQFF
NA TRBJ2-7 NA TRBV20-1 CSAKPRQVSYEQYF
NA TRBJ1-1 NA TRBV12-3/TRBV12-4 CASSLWAAEAFF
few TRBJ2-7 NA TRBV20-1 CSARDYAGADGEQYF
few TRBJ2-7 TRBD1 TRBV5-1 CASSSITGGDEQYF
NA TRBJ2-1 TRBD1 TRBV5-1 CASSFRSGTGANEQFF
few TRBJ2-1 TRBD2 TRBV5-1 CASSLSAGVGSYNEQFF
NA TRBJ2-3 NA TRBV4-1 CASGTAPATQYF
few TRBJ2-1 TRBD2 TRBV12-3/TRBV12-4 CANRLAGDDEQFF
few TRBJ1-6 TRBD1 TRBV11-2 CASSSRPGQGASPLHF
few TRBJ2-3 NA TRBV28 CASSVVLGYTDTQYF
NA TRBJ1-5 NA TRBV28 CASSTRLGSTQHF
NA TRBJ2-7 TRBD2 TRBV12-3/TRBV12-4 CASRAAGKTYEQYF
few TRBJ1-1 NA TRBV5-1 CASSLVREAGVNTEAFF
NA TRBJ2-2 TRBD2 TRBV25-1 CASSLSTSGMDTGELFF
NA TRBJ1-5 NA TRBV28 CATSSRGGFTEHQPQHF
NA TRBJ2-5 NA TRBV29-1 CSVSLDTLQETQYF